This TCR beta chain was sequenced for a study of PD-1 blockade in classical Hodgkin lymphoma. Study as a whole: Patients in the cohort were put on intravenous nivolumab, 3 mg/kg every 2 weeks. Study-wide results and caveats: Underlying causes for the observed repertoire differences were not defined, possibly disease activity or prior therapy. Complete responders showed a baseline diversity that resembled the diversity of newly diagnosed patients. CD4+ TCR diversity, unlike CD8+, climbed significantly by C4D1.

Libraries were prepared by immunoSEQ multiplex PCR; TCRdb keeps only in-frame clonotypes and omits some of them. Of approximately 21,000 clones in the sample, over 60% were seen once. Sample time point: cycle 4 day 1 (C4D1), after more than 5 weeks of nivolumab. Following autologous stem cell transplantation, relapse occurred in every patient, and exposure to brentuximab vedotin varied. The CDR3 covers 17 residues. Germline values: CDR1 SGHTS, CDR2 YDEGEE. V lost 1 base and J 6 bases, leaving 20 bases between the germline ends. As for this clone: Its antigen is unidentified.

The rearrangement joins TRBV5-8 to TRBJ2-1; the D gene could be TRBD1 or TRBD2 (5 bases each). The sample here was peripheral blood mononuclear cells (PBMCs), taken before the fourth cycle of nivolumab. This TCR was recovered from a human donor with classical Hodgkin lymphoma. The chain's CDR3 is CASSLLRGPVRSNEQFF. CDR3 nucleotides: TGTGCCAGCAGCTTGCTCCGGGGCCCCGTTAGATCCAATGAGCAGTTCTTC.